This T cell receptor (beta chain) was sequenced in a study of Ad26.COV2.S vaccination and SARS-CoV-2 variants. With respect to this clone: Other nucleotide sequences in the sample specify the same CDR3.

Sequencing used immunoSEQ multiplex PCR; TCRdb keeps in-frame clones, though not all of them. The table has approximately 410,000 clones, over 75% seen once. The sample's treatment: some 20 received Ad26.COV2.S at low or high dose, single or two shots; 5 received placebo; per-sample allocation not given. All samples were drawn on day 63, counting from the first vaccine or placebo injection. V dropped 0 bases and J dropped 4 bases, with 9 bases sitting between them. Germline CDR1 reads LGHDT; CDR2 reads YNNKEL (reference sequence). The CDR3 loop spans 14 amino acids. This TCR derives from a person between 18 and 60 years old who received the Ad26.COV2.S COVID-19 vaccine or a placebo. This chain joins TRBV3-1 (or the pseudogene TRBV3-2) and TRBJ1-2, with D maybe TRBD1 (5 bases). The source was peripheral blood, collected in a trial of Ad26.COV2.S vaccine versus placebo. The CDR3 sequence is CASSQDRGGYGYTF. DNA for the CDR3: TGTGCCAGCAGCCAAGATCGGGGGGGCTATGGCTACACCTTC.